These 16 T cell receptor beta chains originate from one sample sequenced in a study of blood T cell repertoires in COVID-19. Produced via immunoSEQ multiplex PCR; TCRdb's table is partial and in-frame only. This sample has over 70,000 clones, with roughly four fifths found just once. The sequenced material came from peripheral blood. These receptors all come from a man between 65 and 85 years old with COVID-19, enrolled during active disease.

The rearrangement joins TRBV10-3 to TRBJ2-1; 12 bases are shared with TRBD2. From germline, CDR1 is ENHRY and CDR2 SYGVKD. Trimming cost V 2 bases and J 7 bases; bases outside gene matches: 6. The CDR3 is 16 amino acids. Written as DNA, the CDR3 is TGTGCCATCAGTGAGCCGACTAGCGGGAGTTTAAATGAGCAGTTCTTC. Protein sequence: CAISEPTSGSLNEQFF.

This chain uses TRBV6-5 with TRBJ2-7; D gene uncertain. Germline V gene sequence: CDR1 MNHEY, CDR2 SVGAGI. The V end was cut by 0 bases, the J end by 2 bases, with 11 bases between. This CDR3 region has 15 residues. The CDR3: CASSYSSLSTYEQYF. The CDR3 DNA is TGTGCCAGCAGTTACTCTAGCCTCTCAACCTACGAGCAGTACTTC.

V and J are TRBV5-4 and TRBJ2-5; perhaps TRBD1 as D (5 bases). The CDR3 runs to 14 residues. Looked up from germline, CDR1 is SGHNT and CDR2 is YYREEE (reference sequence). V was cut by 0 bases and J by 1 base, with 7 bases left in between. The CDR3 region is CASSLDDSQETQYF. The CDR3 bases are TGTGCCAGCAGCTTGGATGACAGCCAAGAGACCCAGTACTTC.

The chain uses TRBV27 and TRBJ2-7; TRBD2 agrees at 12 bases. CDR3 length equals 15 residues. Trimming at V came to 10 bases and at J to 2 bases, leaving 9 bases not matched to a gene. The germline V gene has CDR1 MNHEY and CDR2 SMNVEV (reference sequence). Here the CDR3 reads CATKRTSGNAYEQYF. CDR3 sequence (DNA): TGTGCCACCAAGAGGACTAGCGGGAACGCCTACGAGCAGTACTTC.

This sequence joins TRBV5-1 and TRBJ2-6; 10 bases are a match to TRBD1. Germline CDR1 and CDR2: SGHRS and YFSETQ. Trimming cost V 6 bases and J 0 bases; bases outside gene matches: 3. This CDR3 is built from 16 residues. DNA for the CDR3: TGCGCCAGCAAGGGACAGGGGAACTCTGGGGCCAACGTCCTGACTTTC. The encoded protein is CASKGQGNSGANVLTF.

This chain uses TRBV7-2 with TRBJ2-1; TRBD2 matches 12 bases. The germline CDR1 and CDR2 sequences are SGHTA and FQGNSA. This CDR3 is 15 amino acids long. With 10 bases clipped from V and 4 bases from J, the junction kept 8 bases outside the gene matches. The CDR3 loop reads CATREGTSGYNEQFF. CDR3 DNA sequence: TGTGCCACACGGGAGGGGACTAGCGGGTACAATGAGCAGTTCTTC.

The genes are TRBV6-5 and TRBJ1-2; D is unresolved. Germline loops: CDR1 MNHEY, CDR2 SVGAGI. The germline V and J ends were trimmed by 5 bases and 1 base, with 5 bases remaining between them. The CDR3 contains 12 residues. CDR3: CASSPSNYGYTF. CDR3 bases: TGTGCCAGCAGTCCCAGTAACTATGGCTACACCTTC.

This clone was recorded once. The chain recombines TRBV9 with TRBJ1-2; the match to TRBD1 covers 9 bases. After removal of 0 bases from V and 7 bases from J, the junction contained 4 bases not matched to a gene. Germline V gene sequence: CDR1 SGDLS, CDR2 YYNGEE. The CDR3 has 14 amino acids. In nucleotides, the CDR3 is TGTGCCAGCAGCGTAGCCGGACAGGGGACTGGCTACACCTTC. The encoded protein is CASSVAGQGTGYTF.

V usage is TRBV5-1 and J usage is TRBJ2-3; no clear D. The germline gives CDR1 SGHRS, CDR2 YFSETQ. This CDR3 spans 15 amino acids. V shed 1 base and J shed 6 bases, with 15 bases lying between them. Written as DNA, the CDR3 is TGCGCCAGCAGCTTGAGATTATTAGCTGTGGATACGCAGTATTTT. This sequence encodes CASSLRLLAVDTQYF.

This clone was seen a single time. The chain carries TRBV3-1 (or the pseudogene TRBV3-2) and TRBJ1-4; 12 bases match TRBD1. There are 16 residues in the CDR3. V lost 5 bases to trimming and J lost 8 bases; unmatched junction nucleotides: 9. Looked up from germline, CDR1 is LGHDT and CDR2 is YNNKEL (reference sequence). CDR3 residues: CASSLGQGAVHEKLFF. CDR3 nucleotides: TGTGCCAGCAGCTTGGGACAGGGGGCGGTTCACGAAAAACTGTTTTTT.

This chain connects TRBV28 to TRBJ2-1; weak D call: TRBD1 (6 bases). The CDR3 has 15 amino acids. Germline V lookup: CDR1 MDHEN, CDR2 SYDVKM. Trimming stripped 5 bases from V and 4 bases from J, with 15 bases between. DNA of the CDR3: TGTGCCAGCAGTGTGCGTGGGGGCCTGTACAATGAGCAGTTCTTC. Translation gives CASSVRGGLYNEQFF.

The chain employs TRBV14 and TRBJ2-7; no firm D call. Per germline, CDR1 SGHDN and CDR2 FVKESK. This CDR3 region has 16 residues. V lost 0 bases, J lost 5 bases, and 17 bases lay in between. The CDR3 DNA follows: TGTGCCAGCAGCCAAGAAGCCCTTTCCGGGTACGACGAGCAGTACTTC. Its translation: CASSQEALSGYDEQYF. Together with reference TRBV14 and TRBJ2-7, the CDR3 gives the full variable domain: EAGVTQFPSHSVIEKGQTVTLRCDPISGHDNLYWYRRVMGKEIKFLLHFVKESKQDESGMPNNRFLAERTGGTYSTLKVQPAELEDSGVYFCASSQEALSGYDEQYFGPGTRLTVT.

The chain employs TRBV2 and TRBJ2-5; D is ambiguous. Germline CDR1 is SNHLY and CDR2 is FYNNEI. This CDR3 has 16 amino acids. V lost 1 base and J 0 bases, leaving 12 bases between the germline ends. The CDR3 loop is CASSEGWAHYQETQYF. CDR3 DNA sequence: TGTGCCAGCAGTGAAGGGTGGGCCCATTACCAAGAGACCCAGTACTTC.

This sequence joins TRBV5-8 and TRBJ1-1; TRBD1 aligns across 7 bases. This CDR3 has 16 amino acids. CDR1 and CDR2 from the germline V gene are SGHTS and YDEGEE. Unmatched junction bases numbered 9, after V lost 4 bases and J lost 0 bases. In nucleotides, the CDR3 is TGTGCCAGCAGCCAAATGACAGGGACGATGAACACTGAAGCTTTCTTT. Protein sequence: CASSQMTGTMNTEAFF.

The rearrangement links TRBV3-1 (or the pseudogene TRBV3-2) to TRBJ1-2, with 7 positions matching TRBD1. The CDR3 totals 14 residues. J gave up 3 bases and V 2 bases, and 3 bases lay outside the gene matches. Germline CDR1 LGHDT, CDR2 YNNKEL (reference sequence). The CDR3 spells CASSQLGQDYGYTF. The CDR3 bases are TGTGCCAGCAGCCAACTAGGACAGGACTATGGCTACACCTTC.

The chain uses TRBV5-1 and TRBJ2-6, with 9 bases lining up with TRBD1. CDR3 size: 18 residues. Germline V gives CDR1 SGHRS, CDR2 YFSETQ. V lost 4 bases to trimming and J lost 2 bases; unmatched junction nucleotides: 10. The CDR3 reads CASSHRDRAHPGANVLTF. DNA for the CDR3: TGCGCCAGCAGCCACCGGGACAGGGCTCATCCTGGGGCCAACGTCCTGACTTTC.